These 25 T cell receptor beta chains share one sample of origin, sequenced in a study of blood T cell repertoires in COVID-19. Using immunoSEQ multiplex PCR, the repertoire was profiled, and TCRdb retains in-frame clones only, with some absent. The table has some 400,000 clones, roughly nine tenths seen once; the top ten hold 0.86%. The source material was PBMCs or T cells enriched from blood (not recorded which). Receptors originate from a woman aged 40 to 50 who had been exposed to COVID-19.

The chain joins TRBV3-1 (or the pseudogene TRBV3-2) to TRBJ1-2; the D is unclear. Between the trimmed V and J ends, which lost 4 bases and 7 bases, there was a span of 25 bases. Germline assignment: CDR1 LGHDT and CDR2 YNNKEL (reference sequence). This CDR3 has 17 residues. This CDR3 is CASSPSRISYRASGYTF. The CDR3 nucleotides read TGTGCCAGCAGCCCCTCTCGCATTTCATACCGAGCGAGTGGCTACACCTTC.

The chain joins TRBV10-2 to TRBJ1-5; D might be TRBD1 (5 bases). The CDR3 covers 16 residues. Germline loops: CDR1 WSHSY, CDR2 SAAADI. Trimming shortened V by 5 bases and J by 0 bases, and 14 bases separated the two germline ends. CDR3 nucleotide sequence: TGCGCCAGCAGTACTATGGGGGGGAATAGCAATCAGCCCCAGCATTTT. Translated, it gives CASSTMGGNSNQPQHF.

The chain employs TRBV10-3 and TRBJ1-6; no definite D call. This CDR3 has 16 residues. V shed 5 bases and J shed 9 bases, with 20 bases lying between them. The germline V gene encodes CDR1 ENHRY and CDR2 SYGVKD. The CDR3 is CAISRGTGSGSSPLHF. DNA for the CDR3: TGTGCCATCAGTCGAGGAACCGGGTCTGGGAGTTCACCCCTCCACTTT.

The chain has TRBV30 and TRBJ1-5; maybe TRBD1 (5 bases). Looked up from germline, CDR1 is GTSNPN and CDR2 is SVGIG (reference sequence). The CDR3 has 17 amino acids. The V and J ends lost 0 bases and 0 bases respectively, with 15 bases between them. The CDR3 nucleotides read TGTGCCTGGAGTGTAAGGAGGGCAGGGAATAGCAATCAGCCCCAGCATTTT. Its protein product is CAWSVRRAGNSNQPQHF.

CDR3 region: CASSYATGANSPLHF. The CDR3 nucleotides are TGTGCCAGCAGTTACGCGACAGGGGCAAATTCACCCCTCCACTTT. The chain couples TRBV27 to TRBJ1-6, with 8 bases aligning to TRBD1. V lost 4 bases and J lost 7; bases outside the gene matches: 6. The CDR3 runs 15 residues. Germline assignment: CDR1 MNHEY and CDR2 SMNVEV (reference sequence).

The chain carries TRBV30 and TRBJ1-1, with TRBD1 as a possible D gene (6 bases). The CDR3 sequence is 13 residues long. The germline V gene has CDR1 GTSNPN and CDR2 SVGIG (reference sequence). Between the trimmed V and J ends, which lost 3 bases and 8 bases, there was a span of 16 bases. DNA for the CDR3: TGTGCCTGGAGAGATGGGGGCTTAAGGGAAGCTTTCTTT. It specifies CAWRDGGLREAFF.

This sequence joins TRBV30 and TRBJ1-2, with 10 bases identical to TRBD1. The CDR3 spans 15 residues. J lost 8 bases, V lost 2 bases, and 11 bases had no gene match. Germline V CDR1 and CDR2: GTSNPN, SVGIG (reference sequence). DNA for the CDR3: TGTGCCTGGAGTATAGAGACAGGGGGCCCTAAAGGCTACACCTTC. The encoded protein is CAWSIETGGPKGYTF.

In this sample, this clone turned up once. V usage is TRBV9 and J usage is TRBJ1-6, with D possibly TRBD1 on 6 matching bases. V was pared by 3 bases and J by 0 bases, with 13 bases between. Germline values: CDR1 SGDLS, CDR2 YYNGEE. The CDR3 is 17 amino acids. CDR3: CASSANRVSSYNSPLHF. The CDR3 nucleotides read TGTGCCAGCAGCGCAAACAGGGTGAGCTCCTATAATTCACCCCTCCACTTT. The complete variable domain, with remaining parts taken from reference TRBV9 and TRBJ1-6, reads DSGVTQTPKHLITATGQRVTLRCSPRSGDLSVYWYQQSLDQGLQFLIQYYNGEERAKGNILERFSAQQFPDLHSELNLSSLELGDSALYFCASSANRVSSYNSPLHFGNGTRLTVT.

CDR3 nucleotide sequence: TGTGCCACCAGCCCTGACAGGGAACCTCAGCCCCAGCATTTT. Translating gives CATSPDREPQPQHF. The chain carries TRBV24-1 and TRBJ1-5, with 7 bases aligning to TRBD1. The CDR3 loop spans 14 amino acids. Germline CDR1 reads KGHDR; CDR2 reads SFDVKD. V shed 7 bases and J 6 bases; nucleotides not matched to a gene: 8.

The CDR3 loop reads CATSPPGTGGYGYTF. CDR3 bases: TGTGCCACCAGCCCACCCGGGACAGGGGGCTATGGCTACACCTTC. The J gene is TRBJ1-2, the V gene TRBV15, with TRBD1 identical over 11 bases. Germline CDR1 is LNHNV and CDR2 is YYDKDF (reference sequence). J was trimmed by 4 bases and V by 5 bases; bases with no gene match: 6. The CDR3 length is 15 residues.

The rearrangement joins TRBV6-5 to TRBJ1-2, with unresolved D. This CDR3 comprises 14 residues. Trimming left V 3 bases short and J 2 bases short, with 10 bases between. Germline CDR1 is MNHEY and CDR2 is SVGAGI. Here the CDR3 DNA reads TGTGCCAGCAGTTATAACGGAGAGAACTATGGCTACACCTTC. Translated, it gives CASSYNGENYGYTF.

The chain joins TRBV19 to TRBJ1-1; D perhaps matches TRBD1 (5 bases). Trimming pared 4 bases from V and 4 bases from J, leaving 10 bases between. This CDR3 has 13 residues. CDR1 is LNHDA, CDR2 SQIVND, per germline (reference sequence). The CDR3 DNA is TGTGCCAGTAGTACCAGGGTCGCCACTGAAGCTTTCTTT. As protein: CASSTRVATEAFF.

With regard to this clone: At the DNA level, this CDR3 is encoded by other sequences in the same sample as well. The V gene is TRBV18, the J gene TRBJ2-5, with unresolved D. Trimming shortened V by 2 bases and J by 2 bases, and 6 bases separated the two germline ends. There are 13 residues in the CDR3. Germline CDR1 KGHSH, CDR2 LQKENI. The CDR3 is CASSPGLQETQYF. The CDR3 nucleotides are TGTGCCAGCTCACCAGGGCTGCAAGAGACCCAGTACTTC.

The chain joins TRBV2 to TRBJ1-2; 8 nucleotides agree with TRBD1. This CDR3 is built from 13 residues. From germline, CDR1 is SNHLY and CDR2 FYNNEI. V lost 4 bases to trimming and J lost 8 bases; unmatched junction nucleotides: 6. The CDR3 DNA follows: TGTGCCAGCAGTGGTGGACAGGGAAGCGGCTACACCTTC. Translated, it gives CASSGGQGSGYTF.

The V gene is TRBV28, the J gene TRBJ2-7, with D uncertain. V was clipped by 2 bases and J by 4 bases, with 3 bases between them. This CDR3 has 11 amino acids. Germline CDR1 and CDR2: MDHEN and SYDVKM. In DNA form, the CDR3 reads TGTGCCAGCAGTTTAGAGTACGAGCAGTACTTC. Protein: CASSLEYEQYF.

V usage is TRBV3-1 (or the pseudogene TRBV3-2) and J usage is TRBJ1-2; TRBD1 might be the D (6 bases). Germline V gene data show CDR1 as LGHDT and CDR2 as YNNKEL (reference sequence). CDR3 size: 15 residues. With 4 bases removed from V and 4 bases from J, the gap between germline ends came to 16 bases. CDR3: CASSLGSGGAYGYTF. CDR3 nucleotide sequence: TGTGCCAGCAGCCTAGGGTCTGGGGGCGCCTATGGCTACACCTTC.

This clone was seen a single time. This chain connects TRBV21-1 to TRBJ2-3; TRBD2 is the table's D call and was not checked against the DNA. TRBV21-1 is recorded as a pseudogene. The CDR3 contains 18 residues. The DNA of the CDR3 is TGTGCCAGCAGCAAAAGGGCCCGGAGCGGGGGGGGCACAGATACGCAGTATTTT. Translated, it gives CASSKRARSGGGTDTQYF.

The chain joins TRBV18 to TRBJ2-1; TRBD2 matches at 12 bases. Germline-derived CDR1 and CDR2 are KGHSH and LQKENI. The CDR3 has 15 amino acids. Losses at the gene ends were 6 bases for V and 7 bases for J; bases not matched to a gene: 7. The CDR3 DNA reads TGTGCCAGCTCGGGGGACGGACTAGCGGGAAATGAGCAGTTCTTC. Translating gives CASSGDGLAGNEQFF.

The rearrangement joins TRBV18 to TRBJ1-3; possible D gene TRBD1, 5 bases. Germline V lookup: CDR1 KGHSH, CDR2 LQKENI. The V end was cut by 0 bases, the J end by 6 bases, with 15 bases between. CDR3 length: 16 amino acids. The chain's CDR3 is CASSPPGRWGENTIYF. The CDR3 DNA reads TGTGCCAGCTCACCACCGGGCAGATGGGGCGAAAACACCATATATTTT.

V usage is TRBV5-4 and J usage is TRBJ2-7; D is possibly TRBD2 (6 bases). Trimming took off 0 bases at V and 1 base at J, with 8 bases between the two ends. This CDR3 has 14 residues. Germline CDR1 and CDR2: SGHNT and YYREEE (reference sequence). CDR3 loop: CASSLVGGSYEQYF. The CDR3 coding sequence is TGTGCCAGCAGCTTGGTCGGGGGATCCTACGAGCAGTACTTC.

The rearrangement links TRBV19 to TRBJ1-4; D is unclear. Germline CDR1 LNHDA, CDR2 SQIVND (reference sequence). The CDR3 sequence is 13 residues long. Trimming stripped 5 bases from V and 8 bases from J, with 12 bases between. The CDR3 bases are TGTGCCAGTAGTCCAAATCCGGGAGAAAAACTGTTTTTT. This gives the protein CASSPNPGEKLFF.

This clone appeared a few times. This sequence joins TRBV5-6 and TRBJ1-6; maybe TRBD1 (6 bases). V shed 0 bases and J shed 6 bases, with 13 bases lying between them. The CDR3 length is 16 residues. Germline V gene sequence: CDR1 SGHDT, CDR2 YYEEEE. For the CDR3, the DNA is TGTGCCAGCAGCTTGGGACCACAGGGTCGTAATTCACCCCTCCACTTT. Translated, it gives CASSLGPQGRNSPLHF.

The V call is TRBV30, the J call TRBJ1-4, with D possibly matching TRBD1 (5 bases). Trimming took off 4 bases at V and 8 bases at J, with 14 bases between the two ends. The germline V gene has CDR1 GTSNPN and CDR2 SVGIG (reference sequence). CDR3 size: 13 residues. Here the CDR3 reads CAWKGLQREKLFF. The CDR3, as DNA: TGTGCCTGGAAGGGACTTCAAAGGGAAAAACTGTTTTTT.

The J gene is TRBJ1-5, the V gene TRBV4-3; D gene unclear. CDR1 is LGHNA and CDR2 is YSLEER in the germline V gene. Trimming pared 2 bases from V and 4 bases from J, leaving 6 bases between. There are 13 residues in the CDR3. CDR3 in DNA: TGCGCCAGCAGCCAAAACATTAATCAGCCCCAGCATTTT. Its protein product is CASSQNINQPQHF.

This clone was detected once. The rearrangement uses TRBV29-1 and TRBJ1-1; D is perhaps TRBD1 (5 bases). Trimming cost V 6 bases and J 1 base, with 18 bases left between them. The CDR3 contains 15 residues. CDR1 and CDR2 from the germline V gene are SQVTM and ANQGSEA. The CDR3 here is CSVYGGGAANTEAFF. CDR3 sequence (DNA): TGCAGCGTCTACGGGGGGGGAGCCGCGAACACTGAAGCTTTCTTT.